This T cell receptor (beta chain) emerged from a study of PD-1 blockade in mismatch repair-deficient tumors (dated by TCRdb to about 2017). The study in broad terms: Between September 2013 and 2016, roughly 78 consecutive patients with about 11 mismatch repair-deficient cancer types, all previously treated and progressing, were enrolled in the trial. Tumor-associated T cell clones in the peripheral blood of patients responding to PD-1 blockade were tracked using deep sequencing of TCR CDR3 regions.

Library construction relied on the immunoSEQ multiplex PCR assay. TCRdb mirrors the immuneACCESS table, restricted to in-frame sequences. Some clones are absent from its copies; in checked studies, under half trace to an unresolved V gene, and the reason for the others is unknown. Recorded for this sample are approximately 40,000 clones; roughly 77% of them occurred a single time. The top ten constitute roughly 22% of the sample. Points the paper makes about the study in general: After pembrolizumab, tumor-resident clones, which were often undetectable in blood before treatment, expanded rapidly and then contracted, generally ahead of radiologic responses.

Mismatch repair deficiency in every enrolled patient was established by polymerase chain reaction or immunohistochemistry. TCR sequencing was performed for a few patients who responded to pembrolizumab therapy. The phase II trial prospectively tested pembrolizumab PD-1 blockade in advanced mismatch repair-deficient cancers regardless of tissue of origin. Peripheral blood T cell samples were collected serially, before PD-1 blockade began and at several time points afterward. Blood sampling times were reported as weeks after the first pembrolizumab dose. Note on this clone: Its antigen has not been determined. No quality values exist for individual bases; no much larger clone is one base distant.

This clonotype was obtained from an adult with mismatch repair-deficient cancer. The sample in question was peripheral blood, obtained 4 weeks after starting pembrolizumab.

The CDR3 region reads CASSLDRSYEQYF. The DNA sequence is given as TGTGCCAGCAGCTTAGACAGATCCTACGAGCAGTACTTC. The rearranged segments are TRBV7-9 and TRBJ2-7; the D gene identity is not certain. Trimming takes 1 base from V and 1 base from J, and the germline ends sit 5 bases apart. Sequences SEHNR (CDR1) and FQNEAQ (CDR2) are obtained from the germline V gene (reference sequence). From its cysteine to its phenylalanine, the CDR3 spans 13 amino acids. Kept here is only the CDR3 DNA, which spans 39 bases and is read in frame from base 1.